This T cell receptor beta chain emerged from a study of CD8 T cells in ankylosing spondylitis. This clonotype was seen more than once but under ten times. One entry per CDR3 protein, called by TCRdb with MiXCR from the 5' RACE reads. The sample has around 250,000 distinct CDR3 sequences, around 32% seen once. V was shortened by 5 bases and J by 2 bases, with 12 bases between the two germline ends. Germline V gene data show CDR1 as DFQATT and CDR2 as SNEGSKA (reference sequence). The CDR3 loop spans 13 amino acids. This clonotype originated in a male donor with ankylosing spondylitis or in good health (not recorded which). This chain uses TRBV20-1 with TRBJ2-5, with D maybe TRBD2 (5 bases). Material: blood, either unsorted or a sorted T cell fraction (not recorded which). This chain's CDR3 is CSAVGLKQETQYF. The CDR3 DNA follows: TGCAGTGCTGTCGGACTTAAACAAGAGACCCAGTACTTC.